This is a list of T cell receptor beta chains from one sample in a study of control samples from healthy donors and cancer patients. Assay: immunoSEQ multiplex PCR; the TCRdb copy retains only in-frame clones and omits some. The sample has under 150,000 clones, 80% to 90% seen once. The material sequenced was blood. These receptors were collected from a woman in her 30s in good health. Each CDR3 is given with its conserved first and last residue. A D gene is named only where the DNA matches it firmly. Some rows mark clone size as missing; the rest say once, few, many or name a class of expanded clone.

CDR3 length	D gene	V gene	clone size	J gene	CDR3 DNA	CDR3 protein
15	TRBD1	TRBV5-1	-	TRBJ1-2	TGCGCCAGCAGCTTGTTTACAGGGGCGTCGGCTGGCTACACCTTC	CASSLFTGASAGYTF
14	TRBD1	TRBV9	-	TRBJ1-4	TGTGCCAGCAGCGTTGGGACAGTAAATGAAAAACTGTTTTTT	CASSVGTVNEKLFF
14	TRBD1	TRBV7-3	-	TRBJ2-1	TGTGCCAGCAGCTCGACAGGGTATCGGGATGAGCAGTTCTTC	CASSSTGYRDEQFF
16	-	TRBV5-6	once	TRBJ2-3	TGTGCCAGCAGCCCCCTGACTATGGCTCACACAGATACGCAGTATTTT	CASSPLTMAHTDTQYF
14	-	TRBV19	-	TRBJ1-1	TGTGCCAGTAGTCAACGGGTAGGGAACACTGAAGCTTTCTTT	CASSQRVGNTEAFF
16	TRBD1	TRBV19	-	TRBJ1-1	TGTGCCAGTAGTATAGATCCTACAGGGGTATACACTGAAGCTTTCTTT	CASSIDPTGVYTEAFF
15	TRBD2	TRBV5-1	-	TRBJ2-2	TGCGCCAGCAGCTTAAGCGGGAGGGACACCGGGGAGCTGTTTTTT	CASSLSGRDTGELFF
11	-	TRBV30	few	TRBJ1-1	TGTGCCTGGAGTGGTACGGCTGAAGCTTTCTTT	CAWSGTAEAFF
13	-	TRBV6-5	-	TRBJ1-6	TGTGCCAGCCATAAGCAGAGTAATTCACCCCTCCACTTT	CASHKQSNSPLHF
16	-	TRBV4-1	-	TRBJ1-2	TGCGCCAGCAGCCAAAGGGTGGGGGAGGATAACTATGGCTACACCTTC	CASSQRVGEDNYGYTF
12	-	TRBV30	once	TRBJ2-7	TGTGCCTGGAGTGAAACCCAGGGCGAGCAGTACTTC	CAWSETQGEQYF
14	-	TRBV2	-	TRBJ2-3	TGTGCCAGCGATCGACTACCCGCGGTAGATACGCAGTATTTT	CASDRLPAVDTQYF
14	-	TRBV5-5	-	TRBJ1-1	TGTGCCAGCAGCTTGGAAGGGAGGAGGACTGAAGCTTTCTTT	CASSLEGRRTEAFF
15	TRBD1	TRBV24-1	-	TRBJ2-7	TGTGCCACCAGTGATCCCGGGACAGGGGCCTACGAGCAGTACTTC	CATSDPGTGAYEQYF
17	-	TRBV6-1	-	TRBJ1-6	TGTGCCAGCAGTGGGATGCATGCGGCGACGATTAATTCACCCCTCCACTTT	CASSGMHAATINSPLHF